Listed below are T cell receptor beta chains from one sample, sequenced in a study of blood T cell repertoires in COVID-19. TCRdb keeps only in-frame clones here, not all; method: immunoSEQ multiplex PCR. The data show nearly 35,000 clones, approximately 78% seen once. The sample was peripheral blood. All receptors come from a woman in her sixties or seventies with acute or convalescent COVID-19. The CDR3 runs from the conserved cysteine through the conserved F or W. The order of the fields is D gene, J gene, V gene, clone size, CDR3 protein, CDR3 DNA. The D gene is left open where the match is weak. Size tells how often a clone was seen (once, few, many) or the class of an expanded clone, and some rows leave it out.

D: NA; J: TRBJ1-4; V: TRBV3-1/TRBV3-2; size: NA; CDR3: CASSSNEKLFF; DNA: TGTGCCAGCAGCTCGAATGAAAAACTGTTTTTT
D: NA; J: TRBJ2-2; V: TRBV11-2; size: NA; CDR3: CASSLTTAIGELFF; DNA: TGTGCCAGCAGCTTAACAACAGCCATCGGGGAGCTGTTTTTT
D: TRBD2; J: TRBJ2-2; V: TRBV4-1; size: once; CDR3: CASSRVTSGYSNTGELFF; DNA: TGCGCCAGCAGCCGTGTGACTAGCGGCTATTCGAACACCGGGGAGCTGTTTTTT
D: NA; J: TRBJ2-2; V: TRBV6-1; size: NA; CDR3: CASSEVGQVGTGELFF; DNA: TGTGCCAGCAGTGAAGTGGGGCAGGTGGGGACCGGGGAGCTGTTTTTT
D: NA; J: TRBJ2-1; V: TRBV7-2; size: NA; CDR3: CASSLKTFSTVGNEQFF; DNA: TGTGCCAGCAGCTTAAAGACTTTTAGTACCGTCGGTAATGAGCAGTTCTTC
D: NA; J: TRBJ1-2; V: TRBV6-1; size: NA; CDR3: CASSETSRGYF; DNA: TGTGCCAGCAGTGAAACCTCTAGAGGGTACTTC
D: TRBD2; J: TRBJ2-3; V: TRBV7-6; size: NA; CDR3: CASSRGSGGGSDTQYF; DNA: TGTGCCAGCAGCCGCGGAAGCGGGGGGGGATCAGATACGCAGTATTTT
D: NA; J: TRBJ2-3; V: TRBV9; size: few; CDR3: CASSVDLTTQYF; DNA: TGTGCCAGCAGCGTAGATCTAACTACGCAGTATTTT
D: TRBD2; J: TRBJ2-4; V: TRBV19; size: NA; CDR3: CASRGGGNMGNIQYF; DNA: TGTGCCAGTCGCGGGGGGGGTAATATGGGAAACATTCAGTACTTC
D: NA; J: TRBJ1-4; V: TRBV30; size: NA; CDR3: CAWSDMNEKLFF; DNA: TGTGCCTGGAGTGATATGAATGAAAAACTGTTTTTT
D: TRBD1; J: TRBJ2-7; V: TRBV9; size: NA; CDR3: CASSAASGGEQYF; DNA: TGTGCCAGCAGCGCAGCCTCAGGGGGCGAGCAGTACTTC
D: TRBD2; J: TRBJ2-1; V: TRBV20-1; size: NA; CDR3: CSASGLGSGEQFF; DNA: TGCAGTGCTAGTGGACTAGGCTCGGGGGAGCAGTTCTTC
D: TRBD1; J: TRBJ1-4; V: TRBV28; size: NA; CDR3: CASSGQGEDEKLFF; DNA: TGTGCCAGCAGTGGACAGGGCGAGGACGAAAAACTGTTTTTT
D: TRBD1; J: TRBJ1-1; V: TRBV19; size: few; CDR3: CASSQITGGTEAFF; DNA: TGTGCCAGTAGTCAGATCACAGGGGGCACTGAAGCTTTCTTT
D: NA; J: TRBJ1-2; V: TRBV11-2; size: NA; CDR3: CASSHLAQLDYTF; DNA: TGTGCCAGCAGCCATCTGGCACAGCTCGACTACACCTTC
D: TRBD2; J: TRBJ2-3; V: TRBV4-1; size: NA; CDR3: CASSQEGALGGINTDTQYF; DNA: TGCGCCAGCAGCCAAGAAGGGGCTCTCGGGGGGATTAACACAGATACGCAGTATTTT
D: TRBD1; J: TRBJ1-1; V: TRBV10-1; size: NA; CDR3: CASSEAGQGITEAFF; DNA: TGCGCCAGCAGTGAGGCGGGACAGGGAATCACTGAAGCTTTCTTT
D: TRBD1; J: TRBJ1-4; V: TRBV12-5; size: NA; CDR3: CASGLVTGQGYEKLFF; DNA: TGTGCTAGTGGTTTGGTAACAGGACAGGGATACGAAAAACTGTTTTTT
D: NA; J: TRBJ2-5; V: TRBV30; size: NA; CDR3: CACRLLARQETQYF; DNA: TGTGCCTGCCGATTGCTAGCGCGACAAGAGACCCAGTACTTC
D: TRBD1; J: TRBJ1-6; V: TRBV28; size: NA; CDR3: CASKTGLGSYNSPLHF; DNA: TGTGCCAGCAAGACAGGGTTAGGATCCTATAATTCACCCCTCCACTTT
D: NA; J: TRBJ2-5; V: TRBV5-5; size: NA; CDR3: CASSLRPTAAEETQYF; DNA: TGTGCCAGCAGCTTGAGGCCGACGGCCGCGGAGGAGACCCAGTACTTC
D: NA; J: TRBJ1-1; V: TRBV25-1; size: NA; CDR3: CASSPGMGTEAFF; DNA: TGTGCCAGCAGTCCAGGGATGGGCACTGAAGCTTTCTTT
D: NA; J: TRBJ1-3; V: TRBV18; size: NA; CDR3: CASSPPSGFQGNTIYF; DNA: TGTGCCAGCTCACCACCGTCGGGGTTTCAGGGAAACACCATATATTTT
D: TRBD2; J: TRBJ2-3; V: TRBV7-2; size: NA; CDR3: CASSLEVAGVPDTQYF; DNA: TGTGCCAGCAGCTTAGAGGTAGCGGGGGTCCCAGATACGCAGTATTTT
D: NA; J: TRBJ1-4; V: TRBV7-5; size: NA; CDR3: CVRSLATPTEKLFF; DNA: TGTGTCAGAAGCTTAGCGACACCCACTGAAAAACTGTTTTTT
D: NA; J: TRBJ2-2; V: TRBV11-2; size: NA; CDR3: CASSLDRYAGELFF; DNA: TGTGCCAGCAGCTTAGACCGGTACGCCGGGGAGCTGTTTTTT
D: NA; J: TRBJ1-1; V: TRBV11-2; size: NA; CDR3: CASSLATMNTEAFF; DNA: TGTGCCAGCAGCTTAGCCACAATGAACACTGAAGCTTTCTTT
D: TRBD1; J: TRBJ1-2; V: TRBV28; size: NA; CDR3: CASSFSHRGPDGYTF; DNA: TGTGCCAGCAGTTTTTCCCATAGGGGGCCGGATGGCTACACCTTC
D: NA; J: TRBJ1-2; V: TRBV4-1; size: NA; CDR3: CASSPSGMEGYTF; DNA: TGCGCCAGCAGCCCGTCGGGAATGGAAGGCTACACCTTC
D: NA; J: TRBJ1-5; V: TRBV2; size: NA; CDR3: CASMGGALGQPQHF; DNA: TGTGCCAGCATGGGAGGGGCCCTAGGTCAGCCCCAGCATTTT
D: TRBD1; J: TRBJ2-7; V: TRBV6-1; size: once; CDR3: CASSEVNRGEYEQYF; DNA: TGTGCCAGCAGTGAAGTAAACAGGGGGGAATACGAGCAGTACTTC
D: NA; J: TRBJ2-5; V: TRBV5-4; size: NA; CDR3: CASSLQETQYF; DNA: TGTGCCAGCAGCCTCCAAGAGACCCAGTACTTC
D: NA; J: TRBJ1-2; V: TRBV19; size: NA; CDR3: CASSPIRNYGYTF; DNA: TGTGCCAGTAGTCCTATTCGGAACTATGGCTACACCTTC
D: TRBD1; J: TRBJ1-5; V: TRBV19; size: NA; CDR3: CASSIGQGAWQPQHF; DNA: TGTGCCAGTAGTATAGGACAGGGGGCATGGCAGCCCCAGCATTTT
D: TRBD1; J: TRBJ1-3; V: TRBV18; size: few; CDR3: CASSLTGGKGNTIYF; DNA: TGTGCCAGCTCGTTGACAGGGGGCAAAGGAAACACCATATATTTT
D: NA; J: TRBJ2-3; V: TRBV28; size: NA; CDR3: CASSPYLGAGTDTQYF; DNA: TGTGCCAGCAGCCCTTACTTGGGGGCTGGCACAGATACGCAGTATTTT
D: NA; J: TRBJ1-1; V: TRBV5-5; size: NA; CDR3: CASSLGPGMYTEAFF; DNA: TGTGCCAGCAGCTTGGGGCCAGGTATGTACACTGAAGCTTTCTTT
D: NA; J: TRBJ2-3; V: TRBV5-4; size: NA; CDR3: CASSLSSVNTDTQYF; DNA: TGTGCCAGCAGCTTGTCCTCAGTGAACACAGATACGCAGTATTTT
D: NA; J: TRBJ1-4; V: TRBV7-9; size: NA; CDR3: CASSLSGPNEKLFF; DNA: TGTGCCAGCAGCCTTTCTGGGCCTAATGAAAAACTGTTTTTT
D: NA; J: TRBJ1-2; V: TRBV28; size: NA; CDR3: CASSRTGLFYGYTF; DNA: TGTGCCAGCAGTCGGACCGGACTCTTCTATGGCTACACCTTC
D: NA; J: TRBJ1-1; V: TRBV5-1; size: NA; CDR3: CASSEQVADTEAFF; DNA: TGCGCCAGCAGCGAACAGGTAGCGGACACTGAAGCTTTCTTT